A single sample is the source of the 27 T cell receptor beta chains below, sequenced in a study of human T cells and chemical hapten exposure. MiXCR, run by TCRdb on the RACE reads, gives a single entry per CDR3 protein. Of roughly 360,000 distinct CDR3 sequences in the sample, approximately 4.4% are singletons; the top ten hold under 2.5%. Documented time point: patch test 1, 2 weeks after DPC sensitization. Noted treatment: therapeutic diphenylcyclopropenone sensitization with weekly scalp DPC. The sample was whole blood, taken in connection with sensitization to the hapten diphenylcyclopropenone (DPC). All receptors derive from a woman aged 50 to 65 with alopecia areata. Some clones in this sample may be carry-over from other donors' samples.

A few counts support this clonotype. The chain carries TRBV18 and TRBJ1-4; D unresolved. V was pared by 3 bases and J by 3 bases, with 2 bases between. The CDR3 is made up of 12 amino acids. Germline V gene data show CDR1 as KGHSH and CDR2 as LQKENI. This CDR3 reads CASSPANEKLFF. CDR3 nucleotide sequence: TGTGCCAGCTCACCTGCTAATGAAAAACTGTTTTTT.

The sample holds a few counts of this clonotype. This chain connects TRBV7-9 to TRBJ2-5; 7 bases line up with TRBD2. Trimming took 4 bases from V and 2 from J; bases not matched to a gene: 7. Germline V gene data show CDR1 as SEHNR and CDR2 as FQNEAQ (reference sequence). CDR3 length equals 15 residues. The chain's CDR3 is CASSSRDYQQETQYF. In DNA form, the CDR3 reads TGTGCCAGCAGCTCCCGGGACTACCAACAAGAGACCCAGTACTTC.

This clonotype was seen a handful of times. The chain carries TRBV12-3 or TRBV12-4 and TRBJ2-1; D possibly corresponds to TRBD2 (7 bases). Trimming took 8 bases from V and 6 from J, leaving 26 bases between them. This CDR3 is 17 amino acids long. CDR3 sequence reads: CASPGKRGGEIGNEQFF. The CDR3 nucleotides are TGTGCCAGCCCTGGGAAAAGGGGGGGCGAAATTGGCAATGAGCAGTTCTTC.

The sample holds a few counts of this clonotype. The V gene is TRBV4-2, the J gene TRBJ2-3; TRBD2 is a possible D gene (6 bases). The CDR3 length is 17 residues. The germline V gene has CDR1 LGHNA and CDR2 YNFKEQ. V shed 0 bases and J shed 2 bases, with 15 bases lying between them. This chain's CDR3 is CASSQETNSGFTDTQYF. In nucleotides, the CDR3 is TGTGCCAGCAGCCAAGAGACCAATAGCGGCTTCACAGATACGCAGTATTTT.

This clonotype was observed at least ten times. The DNA of the CDR3 is TGTGCCAGCAGTTCCGCCTACGAGCAGTACTTC. Translation gives CASSSAYEQYF. This sequence joins TRBV28 and TRBJ2-7; unclear D gene. This CDR3 has 11 residues. Trimming took off 4 bases at V and 2 bases at J, with 3 bases between the two ends. Germline V gene data show CDR1 as MDHEN and CDR2 as SYDVKM. The whole variable domain, filled in from reference TRBV28 and TRBJ2-7, reads DVKVTQSSRYLVKRTGEKVFLECVQDMDHENMFWYRQDPGLGLRLIYFSYDVKMKEKGDIPEGYSVSREKKERFSLILESASTNQTSMYLCASSSAYEQYFGPGTRLTVT.

The J gene is TRBJ2-7, the V gene TRBV6-6, with 8 bases aligning to TRBD1. The length of the CDR3 is 17 residues. Germline assignment: CDR1 MNHNY and CDR2 SVGAGI (reference sequence). The J segment lost 3 bases and the V segment lost 4 bases, leaving 14 bases of the junction unmatched. The CDR3 DNA sequence: TGTGCCAGCAGTTGGGGAACCCTGGGACAGGACCTCTACGAGCAGTACTTC. Protein: CASSWGTLGQDLYEQYF.

This clonotype was seen at least ten times. The genes are TRBV28 and TRBJ2-1; no clear D. Trimming took off 4 bases at V and 9 bases at J, with 10 bases between the two ends. This CDR3 spans 12 amino acids. CDR1 and CDR2 (germline): MDHEN, SYDVKM. The CDR3 loop reads CASSSSLFEQFF. The CDR3 region has the DNA TGTGCCAGCAGTTCCTCACTGTTTGAGCAGTTCTTC. Complete variable domain (other parts from reference TRBV28 and TRBJ2-1): DVKVTQSSRYLVKRTGEKVFLECVQDMDHENMFWYRQDPGLGLRLIYFSYDVKMKEKGDIPEGYSVSREKKERFSLILESASTNQTSMYLCASSSSLFEQFFGPGTRLTVL.

The sample holds a few counts of this clonotype. This sequence joins TRBV12-3 or TRBV12-4 and TRBJ2-3; D is ambiguous. The V and J ends lost 1 base and 1 base respectively, with 9 bases between them. This CDR3 region has 15 residues. The CDR3 region has the DNA TGTGCCAGCAGTTTAGGGAGCCATCGCACAGATACGCAGTATTTT. Translation gives CASSLGSHRTDTQYF.

This clonotype has only a few counts. The chain combines TRBV6-1 with TRBJ1-5; tentatively, D is TRBD1 (5 bases). V was clipped by 5 bases and J by 2 bases, with 16 bases between them. The CDR3 contains 16 residues. Germline V gene sequence: CDR1 MNHNS, CDR2 SASEGT. CDR3 DNA sequence: TGTGCCAGCAGTCACACCGGGACGGGAGGCAATCAGCCCCAGCATTTT. The encoded protein is CASSHTGTGGNQPQHF.

The CDR3 DNA reads as TGTGCCAGCAGCCAATCCGGGACAGGGCTGTTTTTT. It specifies CASSQSGTGLFF. The chain carries TRBV4-2 and TRBJ2-2; 8 bases line up with TRBD1. Germline CDR1 is LGHNA and CDR2 is YNFKEQ. V lost 2 bases, J lost 13 bases, and 3 bases stayed unmatched. This CDR3 region has 12 residues.

This chain connects TRBV12-3 or TRBV12-4 to TRBJ2-5, with D unresolved. The CDR3 length is 15 residues. V lost 9 bases, J lost 2 bases, and 19 bases lay in between. The CDR3 bases are TGTGCCAGTCTCAGCCACCTAACCCCACAAGAGACCCAGTACTTC. Protein sequence: CASLSHLTPQETQYF.

This clonotype was counted many times. The rearrangement uses TRBV7-2 and TRBJ2-5, with TRBD2 as a possible D gene (6 bases). The V and J ends lost 4 bases and 4 bases respectively, with 10 bases between them. CDR3 length equals 13 residues. Germline V CDR1 and CDR2: SGHTA, FQGNSA. The CDR3 loop is CASSYPGVETQYF. The CDR3 coding sequence is TGTGCCAGCAGCTATCCGGGGGTAGAGACCCAGTACTTC.

Many counts were recorded for this clonotype. The chain has TRBV6-6 and TRBJ1-1; 9 bases line up with TRBD1. The germline V gene has CDR1 MNHNY and CDR2 SVGAGI (reference sequence). The junction had 2 bases not matched to a gene; V was cut back by 1 base and J by 5 bases. This CDR3 has 14 amino acids. The CDR3 is CASSYLTGGTEAFF. The CDR3 coding sequence is TGTGCCAGCAGTTACTTGACAGGGGGAACTGAAGCTTTCTTT.

The J gene is TRBJ1-1, the V gene TRBV30; no clear D gene. V lost 5 bases and J lost 1, with 11 bases in between. This CDR3 has 13 residues. CDR1 and CDR2 from the germline V gene are GTSNPN and SVGIG (reference sequence). The CDR3 DNA is TGTGCCTGGTCAACTAATTGGAACACTGAAGCTTTCTTT. Residues: CAWSTNWNTEAFF.

This clonotype appeared a few times. The chain links TRBV7-9 to TRBJ2-7, with D possibly matching TRBD1 (6 bases). The CDR3 is 12 amino acids. CDR1 SEHNR and CDR2 FQNEAQ come from the germline V gene (reference sequence). The V end was cut by 5 bases, the J end by 12 bases, with 17 bases between. CDR3: CASSPGSGRGYF. The CDR3, as DNA: TGTGCCAGCAGCCCCGGATCTGGCAGGGGGTACTTC.

A word on this clonotype: A read error may account for a junction end that differs from germline. The V gene is TRBV13, the J gene TRBJ2-3; D is unresolved. This CDR3 contains 11 residues. Germline lookup yields CDR1 PRHDT and CDR2 FYEKMQ (reference sequence). CDR3 in amino acids: CASSYTASTHF. The CDR3 DNA sequence: TGTGCCAGCAGCTACACAGCATCGACCCATTTT. Full variable domain (outside the CDR3, taken from reference TRBV13 and TRBJ2-3): AAGVIQSPRHLIKEKRETATLKCYPIPRHDTVYWYQQGPGQDPQFLISFYEKMQSDKGSIPDRFSAQQFSDYHSELNMSSLELGDSALYFCASSYTASTHFGPGTRLTVL.

This clonotype was detected ten times or more. The J gene is TRBJ2-5, the V gene TRBV24-1; 8 nucleotides align to TRBD1. After removal of 3 bases from V and 2 bases from J, the junction contained 1 base not matched to a gene. In germline, CDR1 is KGHDR, CDR2 SFDVKD. The CDR3 spans 14 residues. CDR3 amino acids: CATSDNRGQETQYF. In DNA form, the CDR3 reads TGTGCCACCAGTGATAACAGGGGGCAAGAGACCCAGTACTTC.

The chain employs TRBV6-5 and TRBJ2-1; D is possibly TRBD1 (5 bases). The CDR3 runs to 14 residues. Germline V gives CDR1 MNHEY, CDR2 SVGAGI. Trimming cost V 7 bases and J 9 bases, with 19 bases left between them. CDR3 nucleotides: TGTGCCAGCACTCTCCTAAAGGGGCATGGTGAGCAGTTCTTC. This gives the protein CASTLLKGHGEQFF.

CDR3 protein: CAGTRDITNYGYTF. The CDR3 DNA reads TGTGCCGGCACGCGGGACATTACTAACTATGGCTACACCTTC. V gene TRBV3-1 combines with J gene TRBJ1-2, with D possibly TRBD1 on 6 matching bases. From germline, CDR1 is LGHDT and CDR2 YNNKEL (reference sequence). Trimming shortened V by 11 bases and J by 0 bases, and 16 bases separated the two germline ends. This CDR3 comprises 14 residues.

This clonotype came up many times. The chain couples TRBV30 to TRBJ2-2; D ambiguous. This CDR3 region has 12 residues. The V gene lost 3 bases and the J gene lost 1 base, with 3 bases spanning the gap. CDR1 and CDR2 (germline): GTSNPN, SVGIG (reference sequence). DNA for the CDR3: TGTGCCTGGAGCGGGAACACCGGGGAGCTGTTTTTT. This gives the protein CAWSGNTGELFF.

At least ten counts were recorded for this clonotype. This rearrangement joins TRBV10-3 to TRBJ2-3, with 10 bases fitting TRBD2. Losses at the gene ends were 11 bases for V and 6 bases for J; bases not matched to a gene: 11. The CDR3 spans 14 residues. CDR1 ENHRY and CDR2 SYGVKD come from the germline V gene. CDR3 bases: TGTGCCGCCTCTAGCGGGGGATACGCGGATACGCAGTATTTT. This encodes CAASSGGYADTQYF.

This clonotype has ten or more counts. Here the CDR3 reads CASSSRLAGSSYNEQFF. The CDR3 DNA sequence: TGTGCCAGCAGCTCCCGTCTCGCGGGATCATCCTACAATGAGCAGTTCTTC. This sequence joins TRBV11-2 and TRBJ2-1; tentatively, D is TRBD2 (6 bases). This CDR3 has 17 amino acids. Germline loops: CDR1 SGHAT, CDR2 FQNNGV. Trimming stripped 4 bases from V and 1 base from J, with 17 bases between.

This clonotype showed up many times. The chain recombines TRBV9 with TRBJ2-7; perhaps D is TRBD1 or TRBD2 (5 bases each). This CDR3 has 14 amino acids. The V end was cut by 3 bases, the J end by 5 bases, with 15 bases between. The germline gives CDR1 SGDLS, CDR2 YYNGEE. CDR3 bases: TGTGCCAGCAGCGGCGAGGGGTGGCCCAACGAGCAGTACTTC. Residues: CASSGEGWPNEQYF. Together with reference TRBV9 and TRBJ2-7, the CDR3 gives the full variable domain: DSGVTQTPKHLITATGQRVTLRCSPRSGDLSVYWYQQSLDQGLQFLIQYYNGEERAKGNILERFSAQQFPDLHSELNLSSLELGDSALYFCASSGEGWPNEQYFGPGTRLTVT.

This clonotype was seen many times. V is TRBV11-2 and J is TRBJ2-3; perhaps D is TRBD1 or TRBD2 (5 bases each). The CDR3 contains 17 residues. The V end lost 6 bases, the J end lost 1 base, and 20 bases lay between the germline ends. From germline, CDR1 is SGHAT and CDR2 FQNNGV. This CDR3 reads CASSFPRGPSGTDTQYF. In DNA form, the CDR3 reads TGTGCCAGCAGTTTTCCCCGGGGCCCGTCAGGCACAGATACGCAGTATTTT. Looking up the rest from reference TRBV11-2 and TRBJ2-3 gives the full variable domain: EAGVAQSPRYKIIEKRQSVAFWCNPISGHATLYWYQQILGQGPKLLIQFQNNGVVDDSQLPKDRFSAERLKGVDSTLKIQPAKLEDSAVYLCASSFPRGPSGTDTQYFGPGTRLTVL.

This clonotype has a count of ten or more. The chain is built from TRBV5-5 and TRBJ1-1, with no clear D. There are 15 residues in the CDR3. Between the trimmed V and J ends, which lost 4 bases and 0 bases, there was a span of 13 bases. Germline CDR1 is SGHKS and CDR2 is YYEKEE (reference sequence). The CDR3 loop reads CASSAQVVMNTEAFF. In DNA form, the CDR3 reads TGTGCCAGCAGCGCCCAAGTAGTGATGAACACTGAAGCTTTCTTT.

This clonotype was recorded at least ten times. The J gene is TRBJ1-6, the V gene TRBV9, with 7 bases identical to TRBD1. CDR1 is SGDLS, CDR2 YYNGEE, per germline. The CDR3 is 18 residues long. The junction had 18 bases not matched to a gene; V was cut back by 4 bases and J by 8 bases. The CDR3 protein is CASSSPVEGARSDSPLHF. In DNA, the CDR3 is TGTGCCAGCAGCTCCCCGGTAGAGGGGGCGAGGTCGGATTCACCCCTCCACTTT.

V and J are TRBV2 and TRBJ2-7; 7 bases line up with TRBD2. The CDR3 has 15 residues. V dropped 7 bases and J dropped 1; count of bases not matched to a gene: 10. Germline V gives CDR1 SNHLY, CDR2 FYNNEI. This CDR3 is CASTRRGGASYEQYF. CDR3 bases: TGTGCCAGCACTCGGAGGGGAGGGGCGTCCTACGAGCAGTACTTC.